These 8 T cell receptor beta chains were sequenced from one sample in a study of blood T cell repertoires in COVID-19. TCRdb's copy holds only in-frame clones and misses some; the assay was immunoSEQ multiplex PCR. The data hold 200,000 or so clones, with about 86% observed a single time. Input material: PBMCs or T cells enriched from blood (not recorded which). These receptors were collected from a man between 40 and 49 years old who had recovered from COVID-19.

J is TRBJ1-1 and V is TRBV18; a weak D match, TRBD1 (5 bases). Trimming cost V 3 bases and J 2 bases, with 10 bases left between them. Germline-derived CDR1 and CDR2 are KGHSH and LQKENI. The CDR3 is 14 amino acids. The CDR3 DNA is TGTGCCAGCTCACCTTTAACAGGTAACACTGAAGCTTTCTTT. Its translation is CASSPLTGNTEAFF.

The V and J genes are TRBV2 and TRBJ1-4; D not certain. Germline V gene sequence: CDR1 SNHLY, CDR2 FYNNEI. The CDR3 totals 12 residues. The ends were cut back, 10 bases at V and 8 bases at J, with 14 bases in the middle. CDR3: CATGLGKEKLFF. The CDR3 nucleotides read TGTGCCACTGGACTAGGGAAGGAAAAACTGTTTTTT.

This chain connects TRBV4-2 to TRBJ2-3, with D tentatively TRBD2 (7 bases). The germline V gene encodes CDR1 LGHNA and CDR2 YNFKEQ. With 3 bases removed from V and 3 bases from J, the gap between germline ends came to 13 bases. This CDR3 contains 15 residues. The CDR3: CASSHKQGGTDTQYF. CDR3 DNA: TGTGCCAGCAGCCATAAACAGGGAGGGACAGATACGCAGTATTTT.

V is TRBV7-8 and J is TRBJ1-2, with a tentative D call TRBD1 (6 bases). Looked up from germline, CDR1 is SGHVS and CDR2 is FQNEAQ. The CDR3 consists of 14 residues. Trimming removed 4 bases from V and 8 bases from J, with 17 bases in between. The CDR3 is CASSSSGGARGYTF. The CDR3 DNA follows: TGTGCCAGCAGCTCTTCTGGGGGGGCGCGGGGCTACACCTTC.

The chain couples TRBV6-6 to TRBJ2-2, with D possibly matching TRBD2 (6 bases). The V end lost 5 bases, the J end lost 7 bases, and 20 bases lay between the germline ends. The length of the CDR3 is 16 residues. Germline values: CDR1 MNHNY, CDR2 SVGAGI (reference sequence). The DNA of the CDR3 is TGTGCCAGCAGTCAGACGGGGGTCGGTAAAAGCGGGGAGCTGTTTTTT. It specifies CASSQTGVGKSGELFF.

J is TRBJ2-7 and V is TRBV20-1, with 10 bases identical to TRBD1. J lost 7 bases, V lost 3 bases, and 12 bases had no gene match. CDR3 length equals 15 residues. Germline loops: CDR1 DFQATT, CDR2 SNEGSKA (reference sequence). CDR3 loop: CSASDGTGVVREQYF. CDR3 DNA sequence: TGCAGTGCTAGTGACGGGACAGGGGTGGTGAGGGAGCAGTACTTC.

This chain uses TRBV6-6 with TRBJ1-1; 7 bases fit TRBD1. Germline CDR1 and CDR2: MNHNY and SVGAGI (reference sequence). V lost 1 base and J lost 1; bases outside the gene matches: 0. The CDR3 runs 14 residues. The CDR3: CASSYWTGNTEAFF. The CDR3 nucleotides are TGTGCCAGCAGTTACTGGACAGGGAACACTGAAGCTTTCTTT.

This clone was seen once. The V call is TRBV6-2 or TRBV6-3, the J call TRBJ2-2; TRBD1 agrees at 9 bases. The germline V gene encodes CDR1 MNHEY and CDR2 SVGEGT. The CDR3 runs to 16 residues. Trimming at V came to 4 bases and at J to 0 bases, leaving 3 bases not matched to a gene. CDR3 protein: CASSFRTGANTGELFF. CDR3 DNA sequence: TGTGCCAGCAGTTTTAGGACAGGGGCGAACACCGGGGAGCTGTTTTTT.